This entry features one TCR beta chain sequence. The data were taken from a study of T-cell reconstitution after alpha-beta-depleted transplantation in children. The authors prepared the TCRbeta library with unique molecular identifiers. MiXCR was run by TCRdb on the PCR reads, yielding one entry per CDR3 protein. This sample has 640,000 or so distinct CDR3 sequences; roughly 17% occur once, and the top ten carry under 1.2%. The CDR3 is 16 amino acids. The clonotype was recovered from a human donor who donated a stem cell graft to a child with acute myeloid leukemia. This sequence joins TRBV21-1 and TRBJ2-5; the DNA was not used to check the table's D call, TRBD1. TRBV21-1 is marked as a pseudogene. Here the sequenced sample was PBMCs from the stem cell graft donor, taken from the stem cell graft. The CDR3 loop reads CASSKDRRRVYQTQYF. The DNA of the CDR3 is TGTGCCAGCAGCAAAGATCGCCGCAGGGTGTACCAGACCCAGTACTTC.